These 5 T cell receptor beta chains originate from one sample sequenced in a study of blood T cell repertoires in COVID-19. Method: immunoSEQ multiplex PCR; TCRdb's copy keeps in-frame clones and lacks some. The profile shows 200,000 or so clones, roughly four fifths of them singletons. Material: PBMCs or T cells enriched from blood (not recorded which). All receptors derive from a woman between 45 and 65 years old who had been exposed to COVID-19.

The V and J genes are TRBV10-2 and TRBJ1-2, with no clear D. V was shortened by 4 bases and J by 2 bases, with 11 bases between the two germline ends. The CDR3 totals 14 residues. Germline V lookup: CDR1 WSHSY, CDR2 SAAADI. The DNA of the CDR3 is TGCGCCAGCAGTGTCCACAGCCGAAACTATGGCTACACCTTC. This gives the protein CASSVHSRNYGYTF.

This chain links TRBV6-1 with TRBJ1-3; no reliable D call. V gave up 2 bases and J gave up 0 bases, with 11 bases separating them. Germline CDR1 is MNHNS and CDR2 is SASEGT. The CDR3 length is 16 residues. CDR3 DNA sequence: TGTGCCAGCAGTGAAAACAGAGCTTACTCTGGAAACACCATATATTTT. This translates into CASSENRAYSGNTIYF.

This clone was found a few times. V is TRBV29-1 and J is TRBJ1-2; TRBD1 might be the D (5 bases). Trimming took off 3 bases at V and 2 bases at J, with 7 bases between the two ends. Germline V lookup: CDR1 SQVTM, CDR2 ANQGSEA. The CDR3 runs to 12 residues. The CDR3 DNA reads TGCAGCGTTGATGACAGAAACTATGGCTACACCTTC. Its protein is CSVDDRNYGYTF. Filled out from reference TRBV29-1 and TRBJ1-2, the complete variable domain reads SAVISQKPSRDICQRGTSLTIQCQVDSQVTMMFWYRQQPGQSLTLIATANQGSEATYESGFVIDKFPISRPNLTFSTLTVSNMSPEDSSIYLCSVDDRNYGYTFGSGTRLTVV.

The chain is built from TRBV10-2 and TRBJ1-1, with D possibly being TRBD1 (5 bases). This CDR3 has 13 residues. V was shortened by 11 bases and J by 1 base, with 14 bases between the two germline ends. Germline V gene data show CDR1 as WSHSY and CDR2 as SAAADI. CDR3 bases: TGCGCCGTGCGGGGGGGTGGGAACACTGAAGCTTTCTTT. This encodes CAVRGGGNTEAFF.

The chain is built from TRBV19 and TRBJ2-7, with 7 bases fitting TRBD2. The CDR3 runs 15 residues. The V gene's germline CDR1 is LNHDA and CDR2 SQIVND (reference sequence). Trimming at V came to 3 bases and at J to 0 bases, leaving 5 bases not matched to a gene. Written as DNA, the CDR3 is TGTGCCAGTAGTATCGGGGGGAATCCCTCCTACGAGCAGTACTTC. Translating it yields CASSIGGNPSYEQYF.